The rows below give T cell receptor beta chains drawn from one sample of a study of blood T cell repertoires in COVID-19. Data came from immunoSEQ multiplex PCR; TCRdb stores just in-frame clones and leaves some out. The sample holds approximately 390,000 clones, around 87% seen once. The sequenced sample consisted of peripheral blood. The receptors shown here come from a woman aged 55-70 years with COVID-19, enrolled during active disease. CDR3s include the opening cysteine and the closing phenylalanine or tryptophan. A D gene is named only where the DNA matches it firmly.

CDR3: CASSLGDMGTAGELFF; V: TRBV5-6; D: -; J: TRBJ2-2
CDR3: CASRKDRDNSPLHF; V: TRBV2; D: TRBD1; J: TRBJ1-6
CDR3: CATSTGQSYGYTF; V: TRBV15; D: -; J: TRBJ1-2
CDR3: CASSPPQGVNTEAFF; V: TRBV18; D: TRBD1; J: TRBJ1-1
CDR3: CASRRQGPDTQYF; V: TRBV6-5; D: TRBD1; J: TRBJ2-3
CDR3: CASSERGRGVPYNEQFF; V: TRBV2; D: -; J: TRBJ2-1
CDR3: CASSLIPVAGGTEAFF; V: TRBV7-3; D: -; J: TRBJ1-1
CDR3: CASSIPSGGAARNEQFF; V: TRBV18; D: TRBD2; J: TRBJ2-1
CDR3: CAISLGGGTDTQYF; V: TRBV10-3; D: TRBD2; J: TRBJ2-3
CDR3: CASSHLAGRGNTEAFF; V: TRBV14; D: -; J: TRBJ1-1
CDR3: CASSIAGNEQYF; V: TRBV19; D: -; J: TRBJ2-7
CDR3: CASSDGQPQHF; V: TRBV2; D: -; J: TRBJ1-5
CDR3: CASSYRGSGANVLTF; V: TRBV6-5; D: -; J: TRBJ2-6
CDR3: CASSLGGNEQFF; V: TRBV5-6; D: -; J: TRBJ2-1
CDR3: CASSPTRTRQGADEQYF; V: TRBV19; D: TRBD1; J: TRBJ2-7
CDR3: CASSFGGGADTQYF; V: TRBV5-1; D: -; J: TRBJ2-3
CDR3: CASSQGAMGRGTDTQYF; V: TRBV4-1; D: TRBD2; J: TRBJ2-3
CDR3: CASSPRDRTYGTEAFF; V: TRBV18; D: TRBD1; J: TRBJ1-1
CDR3: CASSWKGYGTDTQYF; V: TRBV5-4; D: -; J: TRBJ2-3
CDR3: CASSPLEGAGRAFF; V: TRBV9; D: TRBD1; J: TRBJ1-1
CDR3: CASSQEFRRMLEAFF; V: TRBV4-2; D: -; J: TRBJ1-1
CDR3: CASSLPGDRGYTF; V: TRBV12-3/TRBV12-4; D: -; J: TRBJ1-2
CDR3: CATSRDKGAAFYGYTF; V: TRBV15; D: -; J: TRBJ1-2
CDR3: CASSPGLAVYNEQFF; V: TRBV19; D: TRBD2; J: TRBJ2-1
CDR3: CASSEFGGHRNEQFF; V: TRBV2; D: -; J: TRBJ2-1
CDR3: CASSQSTGGQETQYF; V: TRBV3-1/TRBV3-2; D: TRBD1; J: TRBJ2-5
CDR3: CASSPGQGSNQPQHF; V: TRBV6-5; D: TRBD1; J: TRBJ1-5
CDR3: CSASLAGDEYEQYF; V: TRBV20-1; D: TRBD2; J: TRBJ2-7
CDR3: CASSYLGSSTGELFF; V: TRBV5-1; D: -; J: TRBJ2-2
CDR3: CAWSGLAGVTDTQYF; V: TRBV30; D: TRBD2; J: TRBJ2-3
CDR3: CASSTDFVTQYF; V: TRBV5-1; D: -; J: TRBJ2-3
CDR3: CASSYGTDYGYTF; V: TRBV27; D: -; J: TRBJ1-2
CDR3: CASSQVIEYYEAFF; V: TRBV4-1; D: -; J: TRBJ1-1